This T cell receptor beta chain was identified during a study of beta chain features in type 1 diabetes. The sample holds a few counts of this clone. Antigen specificity is unknown. This CDR3 contains 14 residues. Germline V gene data show CDR1 as SGHRS and CDR2 as YFSETQ. Trimming at V came to 1 base and at J to 3 bases, leaving 2 bases not matched to a gene. The authors sorted CD4+ naive, central memory, regulatory and stem cell-like memory cells via CD45RO/CCR7/CD25/CD127/CD95/CD27. Reverse transcription of all isolated RNA meant that expressed TCRB transcripts were sequenced. Clones were read by immunoSEQ multiplex PCR, and TCRdb kept only the in-frame ones, dropping some. Among 300,000 to 400,000 clones listed, 8.5% to 10% were seen once. Study-level points and caveats: Moderate but significant shortening of TCRB CDR3s was recorded in all four CD4+ subsets from Type 1 diabetes patients.

The chain employs TRBV5-1 and TRBJ2-7; 9 bases map to TRBD2. The material sequenced was central memory CD4+ T cells from blood. The receptor comes from a man younger than 45 with type 1 diabetes. The chain's CDR3 is CASSLMTSGYEQYF. The DNA of the CDR3 is TGCGCCAGCAGCTTGATGACTAGCGGCTACGAGCAGTACTTC.